One sample yielded the 18 T cell receptor beta chains listed below, sequenced in a study of CD8 T cells in ankylosing spondylitis. Regarding the study as a whole: Roughly eight highly homologous variants made up a TCR beta motif that seemed to typify ankylosing spondylitis blood.

Their specific antigens are unknown. TCRdb passed the 5' RACE reads through MiXCR, listing each CDR3 protein once. The sample records about 340,000 distinct CDR3 sequences, less than 9.5% being singletons. The sample consisted of blood, either unsorted or a sorted T cell fraction (not recorded which). These receptors were obtained from a male donor with ankylosing spondylitis.

The chain joins TRBV20-1 to TRBJ2-1; 8 nucleotides line up with TRBD2. This CDR3 comprises 16 residues. J was trimmed by 6 bases and V by 1 base; bases with no gene match: 11. Germline lookup yields CDR1 DFQATT and CDR2 SNEGSKA (reference sequence). The CDR3 DNA reads as TGCAGTGCTAGAGGGCCAGGACTAGCCAGTCTCAATGAGCAGTTCTTC. It encodes CSARGPGLASLNEQFF.

This clonotype was detected a few times. The V call is TRBV6-5, the J call TRBJ2-2; D gene ambiguous. CDR3 length equals 13 residues. Germline V lookup: CDR1 MNHEY, CDR2 SVGAGI. Trimming stripped 3 bases from V and 0 bases from J, with 2 bases between. This chain's CDR3 is CASSYSNTGELFF. The CDR3 DNA sequence: TGTGCCAGCAGTTATTCGAACACCGGGGAGCTGTTTTTT.

The chain has TRBV12-3 or TRBV12-4 and TRBJ1-1; 9 bases fit TRBD1. The V segment lost 5 bases and the J segment 4 bases; nucleotides outside the gene matches: 8. The CDR3 is made up of 15 amino acids. CDR3 sequence (DNA): TGTGCCAGCAGTCCGGTCCCGGGACAGGGCACTGAAGCTTTCTTT. Protein: CASSPVPGQGTEAFF.

This clonotype was recorded a few times. The V gene is TRBV28, the J gene TRBJ2-6; the D gene is possibly TRBD1 (6 bases). Germline V CDR1 and CDR2: MDHEN, SYDVKM. V was shortened by 6 bases and J by 2 bases, with 11 bases between the two germline ends. The CDR3 loop spans 15 amino acids. Here the CDR3 reads CASSINRAGANVLTF. In DNA, the CDR3 is TGTGCCAGCAGCATAAACAGGGCTGGGGCCAACGTCCTGACTTTC.

This clonotype was counted between two and nine times. The rearrangement links TRBV18 to TRBJ2-2; 8 nucleotides line up with TRBD1. CDR3 length: 15 amino acids. J gave up 7 bases and V 1 base, and 5 bases lay outside the gene matches. CDR1 KGHSH and CDR2 LQKENI come from the germline V gene. This CDR3 is CASSPQDRVGGELFF. The DNA of the CDR3 is TGTGCCAGCTCACCACAGGACAGGGTCGGCGGGGAGCTGTTTTTT.

This rearrangement joins TRBV7-2 to TRBJ2-7; 8 nucleotides agree with TRBD1. The CDR3 has 15 amino acids. Trimming cost V 6 bases and J 0 bases; bases outside gene matches: 7. Germline CDR1 SGHTA, CDR2 FQGNSA. The CDR3 reads CASRPTGVNSYEQYF. DNA for the CDR3: TGTGCCAGCAGGCCGACAGGGGTGAACTCCTACGAGCAGTACTTC.

This clonotype occurred a few times. CDR3 nucleotide sequence: TGCAGCGTGCCGTTTAGCGGGAGCACAGATACGCAGTATTTT. The encoded protein is CSVPFSGSTDTQYF. The chain carries TRBV29-1 and TRBJ2-3; 7 bases map to TRBD2. CDR3 length: 14 amino acids. CDR1 is SQVTM, CDR2 ANQGSEA, per germline. V trimming: 6 bases; J trimming: 0 bases; junction bases outside the gene matches: 6.

This chain joins TRBV28 and TRBJ1-3; maybe TRBD1 (6 bases). There are 15 residues in the CDR3. The germline V and J ends were trimmed by 7 bases and 3 bases, with 16 bases remaining between them. Germline CDR1 is MDHEN and CDR2 is SYDVKM. For the CDR3, the DNA is TGTGCCAGCACTCGAGACAGGTCGCATGGAAACACCATATATTTT. Translated, it gives CASTRDRSHGNTIYF.

The chain uses TRBV20-1 and TRBJ1-2; TRBD1 aligns across 7 bases. Germline V CDR1 and CDR2: DFQATT, SNEGSKA (reference sequence). V was pared by 5 bases and J by 4 bases, with 4 bases of the junction left unmatched. The CDR3 is 12 residues long. For the CDR3, the DNA is TGCAGTGCTCTAGGGGGCCGCTATGGCTACACCTTC. It codes for CSALGGRYGYTF.

This clonotype was detected many times. J is TRBJ1-1 and V is TRBV4-1; TRBD1 might be the D (5 bases). Trimming shortened V by 4 bases and J by 0 bases, and 9 bases separated the two germline ends. The CDR3 spans 14 residues. CDR1 and CDR2 from the germline V gene are MGHRA and YSYEKL. CDR3 DNA sequence: TGCGCCAGCAGCCGGGTAGGGGTGAACACTGAAGCTTTCTTT. Its protein is CASSRVGVNTEAFF.

This chain uses TRBV5-1 with TRBJ2-6; no clear D gene. Trimming pared 2 bases from V and 0 bases from J, leaving 6 bases between. This CDR3 region has 15 residues. CDR1 and CDR2 (germline): SGHRS, YFSETQ. The CDR3 DNA sequence: TGCGCCAGCAGCTTATCCGGCTCTGGGGCCAACGTCCTGACTTTC. This gives the protein CASSLSGSGANVLTF.

The J gene is TRBJ2-7, the V gene TRBV3-1; 9 nucleotides match TRBD2. The V segment lost 4 bases and the J segment 3 bases; nucleotides outside the gene matches: 10. The CDR3 spans 16 residues. Germline V gene data show CDR1 as LGHDT and CDR2 as YNNKEL (reference sequence). Here the CDR3 DNA reads TGTGCCAGCAGCCCTCGCGGCAGCGGGAGGATCTACGAGCAGTACTTC. Its protein product is CASSPRGSGRIYEQYF.

The chain joins TRBV12-3 or TRBV12-4 to TRBJ2-7; 10 bases agree with TRBD2. After removal of 6 bases from V and 8 bases from J, the junction contained 10 bases not matched to a gene. CDR3 length equals 14 residues. CDR3 residues: CASSPGLAGEKQYF. The CDR3 nucleotides are TGTGCCAGCAGCCCCGGGCTAGCGGGAGAGAAGCAGTACTTC.

In its sample, this clonotype was seen many times. The chain links TRBV4-2 to TRBJ1-5; possible D gene TRBD1, 5 bases. The V and J ends lost 3 bases and 1 base respectively, with 7 bases between them. CDR1 LGHNA and CDR2 YNFKEQ come from the germline V gene. The CDR3 spans 14 residues. The CDR3 loop is CASSQRDSNQPQHF. In DNA, the CDR3 is TGTGCCAGCAGCCAGCGGGACAGCAATCAGCCCCAGCATTTT.

In its sample, this clonotype was seen many times. The chain is built from TRBV5-1 and TRBJ2-1, with 8 nucleotides matching TRBD2. The CDR3 has 17 amino acids. Per the germline V gene, CDR1 is SGHRS and CDR2 is YFSETQ. Losses at the gene ends were 3 bases for V and 0 bases for J; bases not matched to a gene: 8. The CDR3 DNA sequence: TGCGCCAGCAGCTCGGGGTCGACTAGCGACTCCTACAATGAGCAGTTCTTC. Translating it yields CASSSGSTSDSYNEQFF.

Only a few counts were recorded for this clonotype. The chain links TRBV6-2 or TRBV6-3 to TRBJ2-7, with 10 bases aligning to TRBD1. Germline CDR1 is MNHEY and CDR2 is SVGEGT. The J segment lost 0 bases and the V segment lost 5 bases, leaving 7 bases of the junction unmatched. This CDR3 has 16 residues. CDR3 sequence reads: CASSPRWDRGSYEQYF. In DNA, the CDR3 is TGTGCCAGCAGTCCCCGATGGGACAGGGGCTCCTACGAGCAGTACTTC.

This clonotype was seen a handful of times. The V call is TRBV20-1, the J call TRBJ2-1, with D maybe TRBD2 (5 bases). V was pared by 3 bases and J by 4 bases, with 13 bases between. The CDR3 loop spans 14 amino acids. CDR1 and CDR2 (germline): DFQATT, SNEGSKA (reference sequence). The DNA for the CDR3 is TGCAGTGCTAGTCGCCTAGCCGGGTACAATGAGCAGTTCTTC. It codes for CSASRLAGYNEQFF.

This clonotype was observed a few times. The chain couples TRBV18 to TRBJ1-2; TRBD1 aligns across 10 bases. Germline loops: CDR1 KGHSH, CDR2 LQKENI. The V gene end was trimmed by 3 bases and the J gene end by 6 bases; junction bases not matched to a gene: 13. CDR3 length equals 17 residues. This CDR3 is CASSPGTGEWAGNGYTF. Here the CDR3 DNA reads TGTGCCAGCTCACCCGGGACAGGGGAGTGGGCTGGGAATGGCTACACCTTC.